The rows below give T cell receptor beta chains drawn from one sample of a study of blood T cell repertoires in COVID-19. Only in-frame clones appear in the TCRdb table, and some are missing; sequencing was by immunoSEQ multiplex PCR. The sample includes more than 75,000 clones, roughly 89% of them seen just once. Sequencing input: peripheral blood. Every receptor here comes from a man aged 45-60 years with acute or convalescent COVID-19. Both conserved end residues are part of each CDR3. D genes are given only for firm matches. Clone sizes are given selectively: once, few, many, or a class where the clone is expanded.

V: TRBV5-1
size: .
J: TRBJ2-2
D: TRBD1
CDR3: CASSLVGGSTGELFF
DNA: TGCGCCAGCAGCTTGGTAGGGGGCAGCACCGGGGAGCTGTTTTTT

V: TRBV11-2
size: .
J: TRBJ1-2
D: .
CDR3: CASTPDSNYGYTF
DNA: TGTGCCAGCACCCCGGACAGTAACTATGGCTACACCTTC

V: TRBV6-5
size: .
J: TRBJ1-1
D: .
CDR3: CASSYAGENTEAFF
DNA: TGTGCCAGCAGTTACGCAGGGGAGAACACTGAAGCTTTCTTT

V: TRBV7-2
size: .
J: TRBJ2-3
D: .
CDR3: CASSTFTDTQYF
DNA: TGTGCCAGCAGCACTTTCACAGATACGCAGTATTTT

V: TRBV6-5
size: .
J: TRBJ1-6
D: .
CDR3: CASSSTGNSYNSPLHF
DNA: TGTGCCAGCAGTTCTACAGGGAACTCCTATAATTCACCCCTCCACTTT

V: TRBV28
size: .
J: TRBJ1-6
D: TRBD1
CDR3: CASSPTGEDSPLHF
DNA: TGTGCCAGCAGCCCGACAGGGGAGGATTCACCCCTCCACTTT

V: TRBV19
size: .
J: TRBJ2-5
D: TRBD2
CDR3: CASSSSGLAGYQETQYF
DNA: TGTGCCAGTAGTTCCTCGGGACTAGCGGGGTACCAAGAGACCCAGTACTTC

V: TRBV3-1/TRBV3-2
size: .
J: TRBJ2-7
D: .
CDR3: CASSPAWTPSYEQYF
DNA: TGTGCCAGCAGCCCGGCTTGGACACCCTCCTACGAGCAGTACTTC

V: TRBV4-1
size: .
J: TRBJ2-2
D: .
CDR3: CASSSSNTGELFF
DNA: TGCGCCAGCAGCTCTTCGAACACCGGGGAGCTGTTTTTT

V: TRBV11-1
size: few
J: TRBJ1-6
D: .
CDR3: CASSRGKIDSPLHF
DNA: TGTGCCAGCAGTCGCGGGAAAATTGATTCACCCCTCCACTTT

V: TRBV7-9
size: .
J: TRBJ2-2
D: .
CDR3: CASSLSAGMRGELFF
DNA: TGTGCCAGCAGCTTATCTGCGGGGATGCGCGGGGAGCTGTTTTTT

V: TRBV19
size: once
J: TRBJ2-4
D: TRBD2
CDR3: CASSIGEGGTKNIQYF
DNA: TGTGCCAGTAGTATAGGGGAGGGAGGAACCAAAAACATTCAGTACTTC

V: TRBV2
size: few
J: TRBJ2-5
D: TRBD2
CDR3: CASSEGLVQETQYF
DNA: TGTGCCAGCAGCGAAGGACTAGTACAAGAGACCCAGTACTTC

V: TRBV2
size: .
J: TRBJ2-4
D: .
CDR3: CASSVWLAKNIQYF
DNA: TGTGCCAGCAGTGTGTGGCTAGCCAAAAACATTCAGTACTTC

V: TRBV28
size: .
J: TRBJ2-7
D: .
CDR3: CASSSSGQTTYEQYF
DNA: .